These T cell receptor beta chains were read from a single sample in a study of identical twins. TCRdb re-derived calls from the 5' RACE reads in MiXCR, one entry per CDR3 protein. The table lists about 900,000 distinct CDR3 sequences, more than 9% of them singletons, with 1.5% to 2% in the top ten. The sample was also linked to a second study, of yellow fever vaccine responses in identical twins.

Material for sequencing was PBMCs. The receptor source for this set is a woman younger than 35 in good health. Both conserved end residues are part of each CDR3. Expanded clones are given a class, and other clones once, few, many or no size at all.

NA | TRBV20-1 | CSARLRTGGIREKLFF
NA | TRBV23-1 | CASSHSPEAGSDTQYF
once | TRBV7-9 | CASSRVFLAEDEQFF
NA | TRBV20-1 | CSALKSGRVPDTQYF
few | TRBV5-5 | CASSAGQGLGQPQHF
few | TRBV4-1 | CASSQDTGEPIYEQYF
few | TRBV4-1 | CASSQDAPAGVTQFF
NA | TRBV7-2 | CASSVPGQGAEAFF
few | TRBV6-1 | CASSPLQMVDSYNEQFF
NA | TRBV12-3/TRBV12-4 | CASRPRAPDTQYF
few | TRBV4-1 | CASSQVGRTNYGYTF
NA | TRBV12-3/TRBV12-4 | CASKSGRAERNIQYF
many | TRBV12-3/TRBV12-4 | CASSLDPGEAFF
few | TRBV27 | CASSFTDTYYNEQFF
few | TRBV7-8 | CASSFSTGVEDTQYF
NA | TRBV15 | CATRNPTDSSYNEQFF
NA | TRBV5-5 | CASSLAGTGVTPYEQYF
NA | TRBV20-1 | CSARPGTGTGDGYTF
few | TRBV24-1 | CATSDLQVGTGELFF
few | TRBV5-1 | CASSLTGGMDTEAFF
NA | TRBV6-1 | CASSEVPGQGYNEQFF
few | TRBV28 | CASSPRGEDTQYF
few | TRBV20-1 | CSARDRLAGGPYEQYF
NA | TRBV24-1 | CATSRTLAGGYNEQFF
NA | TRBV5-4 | CASSHLAGGLTGELFF
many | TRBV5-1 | CASSSGQGNGEQFF
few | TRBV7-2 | CASSLRSVLVEQFF
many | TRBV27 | CASSSIPPSYEQYF
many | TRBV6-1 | CASTEVGAGAGQFF
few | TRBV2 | CASTESEGQAPRYGYTF
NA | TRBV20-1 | CSANKGQGGTEAFF
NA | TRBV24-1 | CATTSGQVRNEQFF
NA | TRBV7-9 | CASSLSQFTNTEAFF
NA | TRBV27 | CASKGGVGTYNEQFF
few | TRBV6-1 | CASSPGTINQPQHF
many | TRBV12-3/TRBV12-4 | CASSPGGGNYGYTF
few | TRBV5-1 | CASSPTSADYNEQFF
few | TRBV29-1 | CSVETGGVYGYTF
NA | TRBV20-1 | CSARDRLAGSKETQYF
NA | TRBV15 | CATSPRDRVNYGYTF
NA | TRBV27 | CASSRGVAGGGETQYF
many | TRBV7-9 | CASSQVGAEAFF
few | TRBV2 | CASSDFSGDEQYF
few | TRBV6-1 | CASSQGGTVRIQETQYF
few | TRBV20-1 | CSARGGGAETQYF
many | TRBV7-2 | CASSSTGSDQPQHF
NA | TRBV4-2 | CASSQASGVLDEQYF
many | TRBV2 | CASSGQGIIDYGYTF
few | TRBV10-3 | CAISLGEQYF